The source of this T cell receptor (beta chain) is a study of blood T cells in healthy people across ages. At the level of the study: Template switching captured about one barcoded beta molecule per two T cells.

A second PCR of 7 to 11 cycles used a sample-barcoded 5' primer and a J-beta primer mix. Each CDR3 protein is one row after TCRdb ran MiXCR on the 5' RACE reads. The data hold over 950,000 distinct CDR3 sequences, with 45% to 60% observed a single time. Germline values: CDR1 SNHLY, CDR2 FYNNEI. The CDR3 consists of 14 residues. V was clipped by 8 bases and J by 1 base, with 12 bases between them. The sequenced material came from blood. The sequence was collected from a woman aged 55-70 years in good health. The V gene is TRBV2, the J gene TRBJ1-3, with D possibly matching TRBD1 (5 bases). The CDR3 loop is CASRGDPSGNTIYF. In nucleotides, the CDR3 is TGTGCCAGCCGAGGGGATCCATCTGGAAACACCATATATTTT. The full variable domain, its missing parts supplied by reference TRBV2 and TRBJ1-3, is EPEVTQTPSHQVTQMGQEVILRCVPISNHLYFYWYRQILGQKVEFLVSFYNNEISEKSEIFDDQFSVERPDGSNFTLKIRSTKLEDSAMYFCASRGDPSGNTIYFGEGSWLTVV.